This T cell receptor beta chain was captured by sequencing in a study of T cell repertoires in cytomegalovirus infection. About this clonotype itself: What it binds is unknown.

In TCRdb, the reads were re-called with MiXCR into one record per CDR3 protein. In the table there are hundreds of thousands of distinct CDR3 sequences, around a third of which are singletons. The V gene's germline CDR1 is SGHNT and CDR2 YYREEE (reference sequence). The CDR3 totals 15 residues. Trimming at V came to 7 bases and at J to 8 bases, leaving 12 bases not matched to a gene. This clonotype was obtained from a human donor in good health (CMV status not recorded). Some clones in this sample may be carry-over from other donors' samples. The sequencing here drew on cultured PBMCs, taken from culture after CMV antigen stimulation. The chain is built from TRBV5-4 and TRBJ2-1, with TRBD2 matching 10 bases. This CDR3 reads CASGKRGGRQDEQFF. DNA for the CDR3: TGTGCCAGCGGAAAGCGGGGGGGACGACAAGATGAGCAGTTCTTC.